A single sample gave rise to the 22 T cell receptor beta chains below, sequenced in a study of shared clonotypes between healthy human individuals. This table comes from immunoSEQ multiplex PCR, and its TCRdb copy is limited to in-frame clones, with some not included. This sample yields roughly 86,000 clones, of which over 60% are seen a single time; roughly 50% belongs to the top ten. Material for sequencing was memory CD8+ T cells sorted from blood. Subset defined: CD45RO+ cells pooled with CCR7-negative TemRA cells. Receptors originate from a young man in good health.

The chain links TRBV12-2 to TRBJ2-4; TRBD2, the D gene given by the table, was not confirmed from the DNA. TRBV12-2 is marked as a pseudogene. The CDR3 totals 15 residues. CDR3 protein: CASRLESGSQNIQYF. The DNA of the CDR3 is TGTGCAAGTCGCTTAGAGAGCGGGAGCCAAAACATTCAGTACTTC.

V and J are TRBV27 and TRBJ2-5; 8 nucleotides agree with TRBD1. V was clipped by 6 bases and J by 4 bases; unmatched bases: 4. CDR3 size: 13 residues. Germline assignment: CDR1 MNHEY and CDR2 SMNVEV (reference sequence). The CDR3 here is CASSGQGRETQYF. CDR3 in DNA: TGTGCCAGCAGCGGACAGGGAAGAGAGACCCAGTACTTC.

J is TRBJ2-3 and V is TRBV25-1, with a tentative D call TRBD2 (6 bases). The CDR3 has 15 residues. Deletions cut 6 bases from V and 0 bases from J, with 13 bases between. CDR1 is MGHDK, CDR2 SYGVNS, per germline. The CDR3 protein is CASSNTSKSTDTQYF. CDR3 bases: TGTGCCAGCAGCAACACTAGCAAAAGCACAGATACGCAGTATTTT.

This sequence joins TRBV7-9 and TRBJ2-3, with 12 bases matching TRBD2. This CDR3 region has 16 residues. The germline gives CDR1 SEHNR, CDR2 FQNEAQ (reference sequence). Losses at the gene ends were 3 bases for V and 11 bases for J; bases not matched to a gene: 12. The CDR3 sequence is CASSLGLAGPGYGQYF. DNA for the CDR3: TGTGCCAGCAGCTTGGGACTAGCGGGCCCGGGCTATGGGCAGTATTTT.

The rearrangement uses TRBV2 and TRBJ2-7; D gene ambiguous. Germline CDR1 SNHLY, CDR2 FYNNEI. Trimming left V 8 bases short and J 7 bases short, with 6 bases between. The CDR3 runs to 9 residues. The CDR3 loop is CASGLEQYF. The CDR3, as DNA: TGTGCCAGCGGCTTAGAGCAGTACTTC.

This chain links TRBV28 with TRBJ1-5; TRBD1 matches 8 bases. Unmatched junction bases numbered 7, after V lost 4 bases and J lost 8 bases. The germline V gene encodes CDR1 MDHEN and CDR2 SYDVKM. This CDR3 is 14 amino acids long. The chain's CDR3 is CASSSDVQGEPQHF. The DNA of the CDR3 is TGTGCCAGCAGTTCAGATGTACAGGGGGAGCCCCAGCATTTT.

This chain links TRBV5-6 with TRBJ2-1; the D call may be TRBD1 or TRBD2 (5 bases each). CDR3 length: 13 residues. CDR1 is SGHDT, CDR2 YYEEEE, per germline. Trimming shortened V by 2 bases and J by 7 bases, and 10 bases separated the two germline ends. Written as DNA, the CDR3 is TGTGCCAGCAGCTTCTGGGGGTGGAATGAGCAGTTCTTC. Translating gives CASSFWGWNEQFF.

This clone was recorded a few times. The chain couples TRBV29-1 to TRBJ1-3, with D maybe TRBD1 (5 bases). The CDR3 covers 14 residues. Trimming cost V 3 bases and J 1 base, with 10 bases left between them. The germline V gene has CDR1 SQVTM and CDR2 ANQGSEA. The CDR3 DNA follows: TGCAGCGTTGACAGGGTTCCATCTGGAAACACCATATATTTT. Translating it yields CSVDRVPSGNTIYF.

The CDR3 loop is CASSERTASGANVLTF. The CDR3 DNA is TGTGCCAGCAGTGAACGAACAGCCTCTGGGGCCAACGTCCTGACTTTC. This chain uses TRBV25-1 with TRBJ2-6; D is uncertain. CDR3 length equals 16 residues. Germline V gene lookup returns CDR1 MGHDK and CDR2 SYGVNS. V shed 2 bases and J shed 0 bases, with 8 bases lying between them.

J is TRBJ2-1 and V is TRBV7-8; D gene uncertain. The CDR3 consists of 13 residues. Per the germline V gene, CDR1 is SGHVS and CDR2 is FQNEAQ. V was shortened by 1 base and J by 4 bases, with 5 bases between the two germline ends. CDR3 coding DNA: TGTGCCAGCAGCTTAGTCAGGTACAATGAGCAGTTCTTC. The encoded protein is CASSLVRYNEQFF.

This chain connects TRBV6-1 to TRBJ1-1; no clear D gene. The CDR3 spans 14 residues. Deletions cut 6 bases from V and 2 bases from J, with 13 bases between. The germline gives CDR1 MNHNS, CDR2 SASEGT. CDR3 sequence: CASRLILGNTEAFF. In DNA, the CDR3 is TGTGCCAGCAGGCTTATCCTCGGAAACACTGAAGCTTTCTTT.

The rearrangement joins TRBV13 to TRBJ2-4; D tentatively fits TRBD1 or TRBD2 (5 bases each). The germline V gene encodes CDR1 PRHDT and CDR2 FYEKMQ (reference sequence). The CDR3 is 14 residues long. Trimming stripped 0 bases from V and 8 bases from J, with 11 bases between. CDR3 bases: TGTGCCAGCAGCTTAGGGGCCCGAGGGGACATTCAGTACTTC. Its translation: CASSLGARGDIQYF.

This clone showed up just a few times. The V and J genes are TRBV7-8 and TRBJ2-3; D gene ambiguous. Germline V gives CDR1 SGHVS, CDR2 FQNEAQ. Trimming shortened V by 5 bases and J by 6 bases, and 12 bases separated the two germline ends. The CDR3 totals 13 residues. CDR3 protein: CASSDPPGDTQYF. The CDR3 DNA sequence: TGTGCCAGCAGCGACCCGCCCGGGGATACGCAGTATTTT.

The V and J genes are TRBV27 and TRBJ2-3; D is unclear. V dropped 6 bases and J dropped 4 bases, with 11 bases sitting between them. The germline V gene has CDR1 MNHEY and CDR2 SMNVEV (reference sequence). This CDR3 has 13 amino acids. CDR3 protein: CASRAEIADTQYF. CDR3 in DNA: TGTGCCAGCAGGGCCGAGATTGCAGATACGCAGTATTTT.

This rearrangement joins TRBV6-1 to TRBJ1-3; possible D gene TRBD1, 6 bases. V was clipped by 8 bases and J by 0 bases, with 11 bases between them. The germline V gene encodes CDR1 MNHNS and CDR2 SASEGT. This CDR3 region has 14 residues. The CDR3 region is CASFRGDSGNTIYF. In DNA form, the CDR3 reads TGTGCCAGCTTCAGGGGCGACTCTGGAAACACCATATATTTT.

As DNA, the CDR3 is TGTGCCAGCAGTGGCGGGTTCCAGCAGTACTTC. It is translated as CASSGGFQQYF. V is TRBV6-5 and J is TRBJ2-7, with D maybe TRBD2 (5 bases). The CDR3 is made up of 11 amino acids. Germline V gives CDR1 MNHEY, CDR2 SVGAGI. Trimming shortened V by 5 bases and J by 8 bases, and 10 bases separated the two germline ends.

This chain uses TRBV19 with TRBJ2-7, with TRBD2 matching 8 bases. CDR3 length: 14 amino acids. V trimming: 7 bases; J trimming: 4 bases; junction bases outside the gene matches: 9. Germline CDR1 is LNHDA and CDR2 is SQIVND (reference sequence). CDR3 DNA: TGTGCCAGTACCTTAGCGGGATCCTTTTACGAGCAGTACTTC. Amino acid sequence: CASTLAGSFYEQYF.

V usage is TRBV4-1 and J usage is TRBJ2-7, with 8 nucleotides matching TRBD2. The CDR3 totals 15 residues. Germline V CDR1 and CDR2: MGHRA, YSYEKL. Unmatched junction bases numbered 7, after V lost 2 bases and J lost 4 bases. The CDR3 sequence: CASSQSPASGYEQYF. CDR3 bases: TGCGCCAGCAGCCAATCCCCGGCTAGCGGGTACGAGCAGTACTTC.

This clone has a handful of counts. The chain is built from TRBV27 and TRBJ2-2; no definite D call. The CDR3 is 13 residues long. The ends were cut back, 6 bases at V and 5 bases at J, with 10 bases in the middle. The germline V gene has CDR1 MNHEY and CDR2 SMNVEV (reference sequence). The CDR3 loop is CASSPVDTGELFF. For the CDR3, the DNA is TGTGCCAGCAGCCCCGTCGATACCGGGGAGCTGTTTTTT.

This chain connects TRBV30 to TRBJ1-2; D is possibly TRBD1 (6 bases). The CDR3 has 13 amino acids. CDR1 is GTSNPN, CDR2 SVGIG, per germline (reference sequence). V lost 3 bases, J lost 5 bases, and 13 bases lay in between. The CDR3 DNA is TGTGCCTGGAGGCTAGGCAGGGGATATGGCTACACCTTC. Residues: CAWRLGRGYGYTF.

The chain is built from TRBV7-6 and TRBJ2-7; unclear D gene. Germline V gives CDR1 SGHVS, CDR2 FNYEAQ. With 6 bases removed from V and 2 bases from J, the gap between germline ends came to 23 bases. The CDR3 extends over 17 amino acids. The CDR3 loop reads CASSSSSPAYRPYEQYF. CDR3 DNA: TGTGCCAGCAGTTCTTCTTCACCTGCCTATCGTCCCTACGAGCAGTACTTC.

Only a few counts were recorded for this clone. This sequence joins TRBV11-3 and TRBJ2-7; unclear D gene. The germline V and J ends were trimmed by 1 base and 4 bases, with 5 bases remaining between them. The germline CDR1 and CDR2 sequences are SGHNT and YENEEA. The CDR3 is 12 residues long. In nucleotides, the CDR3 is TGTGCCAGCAGCTTAGCAGGATACGAGCAGTACTTC. Protein sequence: CASSLAGYEQYF.